A single T cell receptor (beta chain) is shown here with its context. The source of the sample is a study of blood T cell repertoires in COVID-19. Study at large: COVID-19 samples collected from the United States, Italy and Spain covered acute and convalescent phases. Sources were T cells, B-cell-depleted T cells, or PBMCs; the material itself was cDNA or gDNA.

This CDR3 has 10 amino acids. Germline loops: CDR1 MNHEY, CDR2 SVGAGI. The junction had 1 base not matched to a gene; V was cut back by 8 bases and J by 7 bases. The authors' processing: Nucleated cell counts were estimated from reference gene primer amplification. The method was immunoSEQ multiplex PCR; TCRdb's version includes in-frame clones alone and lacks a portion of them. D and trimming come from the DNA, and the V and J calls and clone size come from that table. This table has about 67,000 clones, 70% to 90% appearing once. The material sequenced was peripheral blood. This clonotype was sampled from a woman in her sixties with acute or convalescent COVID-19. The rearrangement joins TRBV6-5 to TRBJ1-2; 7 nucleotides line up with TRBD1. CDR3 DNA sequence: TGTGCCAGCCGACAGGGTGGCTACACCTTC. It is translated as CASRQGGYTF.